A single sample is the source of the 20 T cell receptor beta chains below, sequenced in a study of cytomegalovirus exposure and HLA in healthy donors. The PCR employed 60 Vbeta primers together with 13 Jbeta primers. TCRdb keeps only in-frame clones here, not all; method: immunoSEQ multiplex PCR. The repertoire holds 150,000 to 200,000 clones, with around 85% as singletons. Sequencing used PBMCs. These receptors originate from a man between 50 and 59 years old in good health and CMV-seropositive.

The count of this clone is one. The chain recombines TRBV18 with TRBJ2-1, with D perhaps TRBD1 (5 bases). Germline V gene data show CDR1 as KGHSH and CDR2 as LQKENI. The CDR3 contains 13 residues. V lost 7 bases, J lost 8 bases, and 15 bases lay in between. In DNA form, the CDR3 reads TGTGCCAGCTTGGGGCGGAATACGGATGAGCAGTTCTTC. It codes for CASLGRNTDEQFF. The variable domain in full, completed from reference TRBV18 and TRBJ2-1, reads NAGVMQNPRHLVRRRGQEARLRCSPMKGHSHVYWYRQLPEEGLKFMVYLQKENIIDESGMPKERFSAEFPKEGPSILRIQQVVRGDSAAYFCASLGRNTDEQFFGPGTRLTVL.

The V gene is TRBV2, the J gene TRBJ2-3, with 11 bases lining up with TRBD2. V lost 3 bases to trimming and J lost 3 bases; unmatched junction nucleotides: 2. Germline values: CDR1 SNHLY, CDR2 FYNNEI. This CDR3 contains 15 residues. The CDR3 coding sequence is TGTGCCAGCAGTGAGCCTAGCGGGGGGACAGATACGCAGTATTTT. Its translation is CASSEPSGGTDTQYF.

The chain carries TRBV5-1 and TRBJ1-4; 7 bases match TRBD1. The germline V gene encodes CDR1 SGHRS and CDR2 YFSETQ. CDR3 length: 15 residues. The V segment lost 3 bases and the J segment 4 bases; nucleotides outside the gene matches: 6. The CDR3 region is CASSSTGQLNEKLFF. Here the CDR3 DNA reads TGCGCCAGCAGCTCGACGGGACAGCTTAATGAAAAACTGTTTTTT.

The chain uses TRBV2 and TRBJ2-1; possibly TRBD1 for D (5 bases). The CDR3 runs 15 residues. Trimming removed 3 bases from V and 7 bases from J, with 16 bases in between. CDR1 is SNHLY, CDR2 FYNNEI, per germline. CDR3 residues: CASSDVGALPNEQFF. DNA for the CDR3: TGTGCCAGCAGTGACGTAGGGGCGCTCCCTAATGAGCAGTTCTTC.

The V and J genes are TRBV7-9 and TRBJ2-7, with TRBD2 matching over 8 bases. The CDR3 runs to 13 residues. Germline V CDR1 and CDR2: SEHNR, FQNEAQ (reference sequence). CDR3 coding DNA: TGTGCCAGCAGAGGACCAGAAACAGCGGGAGTCCGGGTC. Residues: CASRGPETAGVRV.

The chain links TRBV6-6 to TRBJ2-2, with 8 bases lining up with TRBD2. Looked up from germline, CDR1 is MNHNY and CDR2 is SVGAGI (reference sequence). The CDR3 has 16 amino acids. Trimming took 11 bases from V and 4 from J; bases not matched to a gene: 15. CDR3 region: CASLMSAGGSTGELFF. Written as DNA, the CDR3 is TGTGCCTCCTTAATGTCCGCGGGAGGTAGCACCGGGGAGCTGTTTTTT.

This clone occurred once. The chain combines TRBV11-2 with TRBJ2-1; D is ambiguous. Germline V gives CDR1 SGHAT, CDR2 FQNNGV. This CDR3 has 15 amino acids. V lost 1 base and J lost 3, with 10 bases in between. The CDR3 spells CASSLAPGNYNEQFF. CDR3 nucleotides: TGTGCCAGCAGCTTAGCCCCGGGTAACTACAATGAGCAGTTCTTC.

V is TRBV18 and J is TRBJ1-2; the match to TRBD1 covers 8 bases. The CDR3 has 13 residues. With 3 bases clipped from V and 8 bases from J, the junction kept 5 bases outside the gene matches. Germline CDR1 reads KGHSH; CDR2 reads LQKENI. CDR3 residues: CASSPGTGWGYTF. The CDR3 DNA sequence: TGTGCCAGCTCACCGGGGACAGGCTGGGGCTACACCTTC.

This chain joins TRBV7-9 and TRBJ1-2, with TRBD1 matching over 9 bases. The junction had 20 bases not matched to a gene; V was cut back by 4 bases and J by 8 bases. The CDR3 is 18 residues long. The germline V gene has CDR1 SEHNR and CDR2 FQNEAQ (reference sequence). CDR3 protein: CASSSPSRGTGHREGYTF. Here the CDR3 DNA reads TGTGCCAGCAGCTCCCCCTCCCGGGGGACAGGGCATAGGGAAGGCTACACCTTC.

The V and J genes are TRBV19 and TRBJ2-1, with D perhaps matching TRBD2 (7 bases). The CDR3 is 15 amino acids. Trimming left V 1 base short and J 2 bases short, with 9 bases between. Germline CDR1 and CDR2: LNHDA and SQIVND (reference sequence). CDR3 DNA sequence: TGTGCCAGTAGTATAGTGGGGGGGCCCTACAATGAGCAGTTCTTC. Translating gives CASSIVGGPYNEQFF.

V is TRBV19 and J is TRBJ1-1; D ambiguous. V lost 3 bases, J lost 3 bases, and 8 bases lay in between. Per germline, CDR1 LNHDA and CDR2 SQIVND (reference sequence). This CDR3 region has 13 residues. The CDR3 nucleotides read TGTGCCAGTAGTATTATCGGGTACACTGAAGCTTTCTTT. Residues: CASSIIGYTEAFF.

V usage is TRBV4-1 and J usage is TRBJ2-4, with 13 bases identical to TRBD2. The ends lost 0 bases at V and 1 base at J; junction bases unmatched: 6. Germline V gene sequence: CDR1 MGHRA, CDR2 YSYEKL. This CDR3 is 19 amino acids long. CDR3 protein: CASSQDPGTSGAAKNIQYF. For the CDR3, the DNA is TGCGCCAGCAGCCAAGATCCCGGGACTAGCGGGGCGGCCAAAAACATTCAGTACTTC.

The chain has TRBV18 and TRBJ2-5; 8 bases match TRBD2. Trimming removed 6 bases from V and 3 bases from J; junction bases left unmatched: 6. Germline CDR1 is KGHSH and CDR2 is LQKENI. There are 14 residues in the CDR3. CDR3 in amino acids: CASSPSLAEETQYF. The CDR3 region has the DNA TGTGCCAGCTCCCCATCACTAGCGGAAGAGACCCAGTACTTC. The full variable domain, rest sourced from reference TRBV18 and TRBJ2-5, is NAGVMQNPRHLVRRRGQEARLRCSPMKGHSHVYWYRQLPEEGLKFMVYLQKENIIDESGMPKERFSAEFPKEGPSILRIQQVVRGDSAAYFCASSPSLAEETQYFGPGTRLLVL.

The CDR3 loop reads CASSFQVNYEQYF. For the CDR3, the DNA is TGTGCCAGCAGTTTTCAGGTAAACTACGAGCAGTACTTC. This chain joins TRBV27 and TRBJ2-7, with no clear D. This CDR3 contains 13 residues. V lost 3 bases to trimming and J lost 3 bases, with 9 bases between them. From germline, CDR1 is MNHEY and CDR2 SMNVEV (reference sequence).

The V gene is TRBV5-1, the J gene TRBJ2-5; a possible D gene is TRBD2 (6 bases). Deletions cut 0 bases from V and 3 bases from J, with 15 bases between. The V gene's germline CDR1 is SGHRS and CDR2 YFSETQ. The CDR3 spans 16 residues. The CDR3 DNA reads TGCGCCAGCAGCTTGGCTGGGATTGGGGGGAAAGAGACCCAGTACTTC. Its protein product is CASSLAGIGGKETQYF.

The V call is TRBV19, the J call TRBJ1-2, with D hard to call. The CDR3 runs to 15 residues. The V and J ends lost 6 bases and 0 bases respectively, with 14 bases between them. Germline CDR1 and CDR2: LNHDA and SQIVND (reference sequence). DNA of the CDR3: TGTGCCAGTAGATTAGACACCAGACCTAACTATGGCTACACCTTC. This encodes CASRLDTRPNYGYTF.

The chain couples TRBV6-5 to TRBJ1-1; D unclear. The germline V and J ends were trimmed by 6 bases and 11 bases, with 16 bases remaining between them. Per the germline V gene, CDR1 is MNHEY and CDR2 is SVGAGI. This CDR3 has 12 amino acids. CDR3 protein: CASRSTTLIAFF. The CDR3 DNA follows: TGTGCCAGCAGGTCGACAACTCTCATCGCTTTCTTT.

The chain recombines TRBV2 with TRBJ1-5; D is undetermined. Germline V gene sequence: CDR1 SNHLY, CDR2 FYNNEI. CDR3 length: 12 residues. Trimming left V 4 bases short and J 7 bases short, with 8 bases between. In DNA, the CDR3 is TGTGCCAGCAGTGCCGTATTCCAGCCCCAGCATTTT. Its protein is CASSAVFQPQHF.

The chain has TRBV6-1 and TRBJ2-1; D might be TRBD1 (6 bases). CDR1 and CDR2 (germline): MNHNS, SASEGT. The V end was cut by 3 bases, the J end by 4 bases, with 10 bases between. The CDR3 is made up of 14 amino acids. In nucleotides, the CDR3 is TGTGCCAGCAGTGACTGGGACATATACAATGAGCAGTTCTTC. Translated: CASSDWDIYNEQFF.

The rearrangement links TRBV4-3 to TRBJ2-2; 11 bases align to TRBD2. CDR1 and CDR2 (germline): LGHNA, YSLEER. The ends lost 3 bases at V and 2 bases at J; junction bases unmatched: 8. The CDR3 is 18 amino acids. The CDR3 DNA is TGCGCCAGCAGCCACACCCCGGGACTAGCGGTAAACACCGGGGAGCTGTTTTTT. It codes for CASSHTPGLAVNTGELFF.